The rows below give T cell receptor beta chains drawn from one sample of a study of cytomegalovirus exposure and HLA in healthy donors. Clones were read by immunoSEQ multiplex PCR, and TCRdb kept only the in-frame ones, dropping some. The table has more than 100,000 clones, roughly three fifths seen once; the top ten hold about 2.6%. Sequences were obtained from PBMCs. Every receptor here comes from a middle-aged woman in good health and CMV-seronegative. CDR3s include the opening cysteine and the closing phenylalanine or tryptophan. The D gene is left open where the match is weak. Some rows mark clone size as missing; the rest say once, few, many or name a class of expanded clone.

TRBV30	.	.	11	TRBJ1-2	TGTGCCAACCCGGGACTGGATGGCTACACCTTC	CANPGLDGYTF
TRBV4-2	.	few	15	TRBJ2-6	TGTGCCAGCAGCCAAGAGGGCCCGACGGCCAACGTCCTGACTTTC	CASSQEGPTANVLTF
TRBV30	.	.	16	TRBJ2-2	TGTGCCTGGAGTGTACGAGCGGGTTACTACACCGGGGAGCTGTTTTTT	CAWSVRAGYYTGELFF
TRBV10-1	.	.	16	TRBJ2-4	TGCGCCAGCCCGCGGCAGGGACTTAAAGCCAAAAACATTCAGTACTTC	CASPRQGLKAKNIQYF
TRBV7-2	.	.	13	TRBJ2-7	TGTGCCAGCAGCTTAGGGGGGGTATACGAGCAGTACTTC	CASSLGGVYEQYF
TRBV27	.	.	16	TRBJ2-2	TGTGCCAGCAGTTTATTTGGGAGGAGCAACACCGGGGAGCTGTTTTTT	CASSLFGRSNTGELFF
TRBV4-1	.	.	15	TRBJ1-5	TGCGCCAGCAGCCAACTTTACGGGGGCAATCAGCCCCAGCATTTT	CASSQLYGGNQPQHF
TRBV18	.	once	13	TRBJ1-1	TGTGCCAGCTCATCGGACAGGAACACTGAAGCTTTCTTT	CASSSDRNTEAFF
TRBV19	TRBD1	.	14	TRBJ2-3	TGTGCCAGTAGTAACGACAGGGTCACAGATACGCAGTATTTT	CASSNDRVTDTQYF
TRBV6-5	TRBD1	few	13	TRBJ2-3	TGTGCCAGCAGTTACGAGGGGGCGGATACGCAGTATTTT	CASSYEGADTQYF
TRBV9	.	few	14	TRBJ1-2	TGTGCCAGCAGCGCGCGGGGGGTTAACTATGGCTACACCTTC	CASSARGVNYGYTF
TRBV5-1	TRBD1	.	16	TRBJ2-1	TGCGCCAGCAGCTTGGGAGGGACAGCGCAGTACAATGAGCAGTTCTTC	CASSLGGTAQYNEQFF
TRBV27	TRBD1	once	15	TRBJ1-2	TGTGCCAGCAGTTTATCGAATGGACAGGCGTATGGCTACACCTTC	CASSLSNGQAYGYTF
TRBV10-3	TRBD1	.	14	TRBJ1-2	TGTGCCATCAGTGGGGACAGGGAGGTCTATGGCTACACCTTC	CAISGDREVYGYTF
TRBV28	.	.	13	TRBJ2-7	TGTGCCAGCAGTGTCAGGGGAGCCCACGAGCAGTACTTC	CASSVRGAHEQYF
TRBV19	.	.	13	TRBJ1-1	TGTGCCAGTAACCCAGGGATGAACACTGAAGCTTTCTTT	CASNPGMNTEAFF
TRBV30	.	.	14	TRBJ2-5	TGTGCCTGGAGAGCGGATGACCGACAAGAGACCCAGTACTTC	CAWRADDRQETQYF
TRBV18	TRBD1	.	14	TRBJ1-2	TGTGCCAGCTCACCCGTTGGGACAGGGTTTGGCTACACCTTC	CASSPVGTGFGYTF
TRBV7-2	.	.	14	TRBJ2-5	TGTGCCAGCAGCTTAGAGGTCAGGCAAGAGACCCAGTACTTC	CASSLEVRQETQYF
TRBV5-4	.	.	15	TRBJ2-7	TGTGCCAGCAGCTTGGGGGGCTCAAGCTCCTACGAGCAGTACTTC	CASSLGGSSSYEQYF
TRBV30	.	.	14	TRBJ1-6	TGTGCCTGGAAGGGGTGGGCCGCCAATTCACCCCTCCACTTT	CAWKGWAANSPLHF
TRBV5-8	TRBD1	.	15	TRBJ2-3	TGTGCCAGCGAACCCGGGACAGCTAGCACAGATACGCAGTATTTT	CASEPGTASTDTQYF
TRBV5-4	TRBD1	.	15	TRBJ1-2	TGTGCCAGCAGCCTGGGACAGGGGAAAGAGTATGGCTACACCTTC	CASSLGQGKEYGYTF
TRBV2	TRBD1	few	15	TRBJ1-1	TGTGCCAGCAGGCGCACTGACAGGGGGCGGACTGAAGCTTTCTTT	CASRRTDRGRTEAFF
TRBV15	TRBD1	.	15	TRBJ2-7	TGTGCCACCAGCAGAGACCAGGGGGTTGGATACGAGCAGTACTTC	CATSRDQGVGYEQYF
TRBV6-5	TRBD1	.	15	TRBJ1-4	TGTGCCAGCAGTTACTCGGGACAGATTAATGAAAAACTGTTTTTT	CASSYSGQINEKLFF
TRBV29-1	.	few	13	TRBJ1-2	TGCAGCGTTGGCCTCAGAGCGCCCTATGGCTACACCTTC	CSVGLRAPYGYTF
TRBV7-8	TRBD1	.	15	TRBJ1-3	TGTGCCAGCAGCTCGGGACAGGGAAATGGAAACACCATATATTTT	CASSSGQGNGNTIYF
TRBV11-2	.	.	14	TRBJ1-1	TGTGCCAGCAGCTTATCACCAGGGAACACTGAAGCTTTCTTT	CASSLSPGNTEAFF
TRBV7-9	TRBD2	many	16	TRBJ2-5	TGTGCCAGCAGCGGCGGGGGTAGCGGTCCTCAAGAGACCCAGTACTTC	CASSGGGSGPQETQYF
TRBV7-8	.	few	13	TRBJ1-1	TGTGCCAGCAGCCTCCCAGGGAACACTGAAGCTTTCTTT	CASSLPGNTEAFF
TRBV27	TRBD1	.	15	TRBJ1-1	TGTGCCAGCAGACCGGGACAGGGATTGAACACTGAAGCTTTCTTT	CASRPGQGLNTEAFF
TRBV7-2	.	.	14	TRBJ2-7	TGTGCCAGCAGCTCTAATCCGGGTTTCTACGAGCAGTACTTC	CASSSNPGFYEQYF
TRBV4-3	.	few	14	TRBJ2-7	TGCGCCAGCAGCCAAGATCGGGGGTTGTACGAGCAGTACTTC	CASSQDRGLYEQYF
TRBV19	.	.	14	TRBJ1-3	TGTGCCAGTAACGTGGACAGCTCTGGAAACACCATATATTTT	CASNVDSSGNTIYF
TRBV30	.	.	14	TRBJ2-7	TGTGCCTGGAGGGCCCGGGGGTCCCCCTACGAGCAGTACTTC	CAWRARGSPYEQYF
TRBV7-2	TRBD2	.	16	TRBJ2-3	TGTGCCAGCAGCACCCGACTAGCGGGGAGCACAGATACGCAGTATTTT	CASSTRLAGSTDTQYF
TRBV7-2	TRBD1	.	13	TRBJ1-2	TGTGCCAGCAGCGGACAGGGTCTTTTTGGCTACACCTTC	CASSGQGLFGYTF
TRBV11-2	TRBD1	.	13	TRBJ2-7	TGTGCCAGCAGGGGGGACAGTCCCTACGAGCAGTACTTC	CASRGDSPYEQYF
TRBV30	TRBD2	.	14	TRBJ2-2	TGTGCCTGGAGTCGGGGACTAGCGGGGGGGGAGCTGTTTTTT	CAWSRGLAGGELFF
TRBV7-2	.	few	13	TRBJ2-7	TGTGCCAGCAGCTTAAATCCAGGCTACGAGCAGTACTTC	CASSLNPGYEQYF
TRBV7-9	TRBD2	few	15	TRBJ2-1	TGTGCCAGCAGCTCCTACCAGCGGGGGGGGAATGAGCAGTTCTTC	CASSSYQRGGNEQFF
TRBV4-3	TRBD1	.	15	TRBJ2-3	TGCGCCAGCAGCCCACGGACAGGGGATCGCGATACGCAGTATTTT	CASSPRTGDRDTQYF
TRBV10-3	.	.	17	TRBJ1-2	TGTGCCATCAGTGACCCCGTAAAGGGGGTAGGAAACTATGGCTACACCTTC	CAISDPVKGVGNYGYTF
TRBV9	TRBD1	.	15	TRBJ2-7	TGTGCCAGCAGCCTCGCCGGACAGGGATCCTACGAGCAGTACTTC	CASSLAGQGSYEQYF
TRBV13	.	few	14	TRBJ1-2	TGTGCCAGCAGCTATGACAGGTCTAACGCTGGCTACACCTTC	CASSYDRSNAGYTF